A single sample is the source of the 18 T cell receptor beta chains below, sequenced in a study of resident and recirculating memory T cells in vitiligo. Method: immunoSEQ multiplex PCR; TCRdb's copy keeps in-frame clones and lacks some. The sample shows some 70,000 clones, approximately 90% of them seen only once. Specimen: blood. The receptors stem from a male donor with vitiligo.

The chain couples TRBV7-9 to TRBJ1-4; no firm D call. This CDR3 is 15 amino acids long. Trimming stripped 0 bases from V and 3 bases from J, with 8 bases between. Germline V CDR1 and CDR2: SEHNR, FQNEAQ (reference sequence). The CDR3 loop is CASSLASGSNEKLFF. The DNA of the CDR3 is TGTGCCAGCAGCTTAGCATCGGGGTCTAATGAAAAACTGTTTTTT.

The chain is built from TRBV5-1 and TRBJ1-1; 7 nucleotides match TRBD1. Germline V gives CDR1 SGHRS, CDR2 YFSETQ. The CDR3 is 13 amino acids. V dropped 5 bases and J dropped 1; count of bases not matched to a gene: 2. This chain's CDR3 is CASRDRENTEAFF. For the CDR3, the DNA is TGCGCCAGCAGAGACAGGGAGAACACTGAAGCTTTCTTT. Filled out from reference TRBV5-1 and TRBJ1-1, the complete variable domain reads KAGVTQTPRYLIKTRGQQVTLSCSPISGHRSVSWYQQTPGQGLQFLFEYFSETQRNKGNFPGRFSGRQFSNSRSEMNVSTLELGDSALYLCASRDRENTEAFFGQGTRLTVV.

This clone was detected a few times. The chain is built from TRBV29-1 and TRBJ1-1; D remains unclear. Trimming shortened V by 6 bases and J by 0 bases, and 11 bases separated the two germline ends. The CDR3 runs 13 residues. Germline V lookup: CDR1 SQVTM, CDR2 ANQGSEA. The CDR3 reads CSVMGRLNTEAFF. The CDR3, as DNA: TGCAGCGTGATGGGCCGGCTGAACACTGAAGCTTTCTTT.

The V call is TRBV5-4, the J call TRBJ1-1; possible D gene TRBD1, 6 bases. The CDR3 loop spans 16 amino acids. Looked up from germline, CDR1 is SGHNT and CDR2 is YYREEE (reference sequence). Trimming cost V 0 bases and J 0 bases, with 12 bases left between them. The CDR3 reads CASSLVGRQVNTEAFF. CDR3 sequence (DNA): TGTGCCAGCAGCTTGGTAGGTCGACAGGTGAACACTGAAGCTTTCTTT.

The V call is TRBV2, the J call TRBJ1-5; TRBD1 might be the D (5 bases). This CDR3 spans 15 amino acids. V gave up 4 bases and J gave up 3 bases, with 13 bases separating them. Germline CDR1 SNHLY, CDR2 FYNNEI. CDR3 sequence: CASSAGRANNQPQHF. The CDR3 bases are TGTGCCAGCAGTGCTGGCAGGGCAAACAATCAGCCCCAGCATTTT.

The V and J genes are TRBV5-4 and TRBJ2-5, with 8 bases matching TRBD1. The CDR3 extends over 17 amino acids. Germline values: CDR1 SGHNT, CDR2 YYREEE (reference sequence). After removal of 4 bases from V and 2 bases from J, the junction contained 13 bases not matched to a gene. CDR3 protein: CASSKGGQGRRQETQYF. CDR3 sequence (DNA): TGTGCCAGCAGCAAGGGCGGACAGGGACGTCGGCAAGAGACCCAGTACTTC.

J is TRBJ1-5 and V is TRBV7-2; 7 positions match TRBD1. The CDR3 is made up of 17 amino acids. Germline V gives CDR1 SGHTA, CDR2 FQGNSA. Trimming removed 1 base from V and 4 bases from J; junction bases left unmatched: 10. The CDR3 region has the DNA TGTGCCAGCAGCTTAGTAGCACTTGGGACAGAGAATCAGCCCCAGCATTTT. Translated, it gives CASSLVALGTENQPQHF.

This chain uses TRBV5-1 with TRBJ2-7, with 8 bases identical to TRBD1. The ends lost 3 bases at V and 3 bases at J; junction bases unmatched: 5. The germline V gene has CDR1 SGHRS and CDR2 YFSETQ. The CDR3 loop spans 14 amino acids. CDR3 loop: CASSSGQGYYEQYF. DNA of the CDR3: TGCGCCAGCAGCTCCGGACAGGGATACTACGAGCAGTACTTC.

CDR3 DNA: TGTGCCAGCAGGGGACAGGACCCCTCCTACGAGCAGTACTTC. Its translation: CASRGQDPSYEQYF. The V and J genes are TRBV27 and TRBJ2-7; TRBD1 agrees at 8 bases. With 6 bases clipped from V and 0 bases from J, the junction kept 4 bases outside the gene matches. The CDR3 is 14 residues long. Per the germline V gene, CDR1 is MNHEY and CDR2 is SMNVEV (reference sequence).

This clone appeared a single time. The chain is built from TRBV7-2 and TRBJ2-3; TRBD2 matches 7 bases. Germline V gives CDR1 SGHTA, CDR2 FQGNSA. The CDR3 extends over 15 amino acids. Trimming at V came to 0 bases and at J to 0 bases, leaving 0 bases not matched to a gene. The CDR3 coding sequence is TGTGCCAGCAGCTTAGCGGGGGGGAGCACAGATACGCAGTATTTT. It translates to CASSLAGGSTDTQYF.

The V and J genes are TRBV4-1 and TRBJ2-1, with TRBD1 as a possible D gene (6 bases). Germline V gives CDR1 MGHRA, CDR2 YSYEKL. V gave up 4 bases and J gave up 3 bases, with 19 bases separating them. The length of the CDR3 is 17 residues. DNA of the CDR3: TGCGCCAGCAGCCCCCCAATAAGGGGGAGCGGCTACAATGAGCAGTTCTTC. It is translated as CASSPPIRGSGYNEQFF.

Here the CDR3 reads CASSLAGGGNTIYF. The CDR3 DNA sequence: TGTGCCAGCAGTTTAGCAGGGGGAGGAAACACCATATATTTT. The chain joins TRBV28 to TRBJ1-3; 7 bases line up with TRBD1. The CDR3 length is 14 residues. In germline, CDR1 is MDHEN, CDR2 SYDVKM. The V segment lost 2 bases and the J segment 4 bases; nucleotides outside the gene matches: 2. Full variable domain (rest looked up from reference TRBV28 and TRBJ1-3): DVKVTQSSRYLVKRTGEKVFLECVQDMDHENMFWYRQDPGLGLRLIYFSYDVKMKEKGDIPEGYSVSREKKERFSLILESASTNQTSMYLCASSLAGGGNTIYFGEGSWLTVV.

This clone has only one observation. The V and J genes are TRBV7-9 and TRBJ1-1, with no clear D. From germline, CDR1 is SEHNR and CDR2 FQNEAQ (reference sequence). The CDR3 consists of 13 residues. The V end was cut by 1 base, the J end by 1 base, with 4 bases between. CDR3 coding DNA: TGTGCCAGCAGCTTAGACAGGAACACTGAAGCTTTCTTT. It encodes CASSLDRNTEAFF.

The chain uses TRBV4-2 and TRBJ2-5; D uncertain. CDR3 size: 12 residues. Germline CDR1 and CDR2: LGHNA and YNFKEQ. Trimming stripped 1 base from V and 7 bases from J, with 7 bases between. The CDR3 protein is CASSQAAGTQYF. The CDR3 DNA reads TGTGCCAGCAGCCAAGCCGCCGGGACCCAGTACTTC.

J is TRBJ2-7 and V is TRBV29-1, with TRBD2 as a possible D gene (5 bases). Looked up from germline, CDR1 is SQVTM and CDR2 is ANQGSEA. The ends were cut back, 5 bases at V and 3 bases at J, with 14 bases in the middle. The CDR3 runs 13 residues. CDR3 amino acids: CSVSPADYYEQYF. The CDR3 nucleotides read TGCAGCGTTAGTCCGGCCGACTACTACGAGCAGTACTTC.

The chain uses TRBV10-3 and TRBJ1-2; D uncertain. Trimming pared 2 bases from V and 3 bases from J, leaving 4 bases between. Germline lookup yields CDR1 ENHRY and CDR2 SYGVKD. There are 12 residues in the CDR3. The CDR3 sequence: CAISEADYGYTF. CDR3 DNA: TGTGCCATCAGTGAGGCGGACTATGGCTACACCTTC.

The rearrangement joins TRBV14 to TRBJ2-7; D may be TRBD2 (7 bases). The CDR3 is 17 residues long. From germline, CDR1 is SGHDN and CDR2 FVKESK. Trimming cost V 4 bases and J 7 bases, with 26 bases left between them. In DNA, the CDR3 is TGTGCCAGCAGCCCACCAAGGGGGGGGATCTCCGGAGGGGAGCAGTACTTC. Translation gives CASSPPRGGISGGEQYF.

J is TRBJ2-5 and V is TRBV6-1, with 7 nucleotides matching TRBD1. V shed 6 bases and J 4 bases; nucleotides not matched to a gene: 8. This CDR3 is 14 amino acids long. The V gene's germline CDR1 is MNHNS and CDR2 SASEGT. CDR3 in DNA: TGTGCCAGCAGCCCAGGACAGGAGTTAGAGACCCAGTACTTC. Its protein is CASSPGQELETQYF.